One sample yielded the 10 T cell receptor beta chains listed below, sequenced in a study of cytomegalovirus exposure and HLA in healthy donors. This PCR relied on a set of 60 Vbeta primers and 13 Jbeta primers. Libraries were prepared by immunoSEQ multiplex PCR; TCRdb keeps only in-frame clonotypes and omits some of them. The sample consists of 45,000 to 70,000 clones, roughly 80% of them appearing once. Sequencing was done on a sample of PBMCs. Receptors were obtained from a man between 25 and 39 years old in good health and CMV-seronegative.

V is TRBV28 and J is TRBJ1-2; TRBD1 matches at 8 bases. The CDR3 spans 17 residues. V lost 2 bases and J lost 4; bases outside the gene matches: 12. The germline CDR1 and CDR2 sequences are MDHEN and SYDVKM. CDR3 sequence reads: CASSLVAGGAGGYGYTF. In DNA form, the CDR3 reads TGTGCCAGCAGTTTAGTGGCAGGGGGCGCCGGCGGCTATGGCTACACCTTC.

The gene calls are TRBV7-6 and TRBJ2-5, with TRBD1 matching 7 bases. The CDR3 has 15 amino acids. The V gene's germline CDR1 is SGHVS and CDR2 FNYEAQ. V lost 4 bases, J lost 2 bases, and 7 bases stayed unmatched. CDR3 coding DNA: TGTGCCAGCAGCTCACCAGGGGGTTTACAAGAGACCCAGTACTTC. Translating it yields CASSSPGGLQETQYF.

V is TRBV6-5 and J is TRBJ2-7; the match to TRBD1 covers 8 bases. There are 14 residues in the CDR3. CDR1 is MNHEY, CDR2 SVGAGI, per germline. Unmatched junction bases numbered 7, after V lost 5 bases and J lost 4 bases. CDR3 in DNA: TGTGCCAGCAGTCAGGACAGGGTGCGATACGAGCAGTACTTC. Its protein is CASSQDRVRYEQYF.

This clone was counted only a few times. This chain connects TRBV5-1 to TRBJ2-2, with TRBD1 identical over 7 bases. Germline CDR1 reads SGHRS; CDR2 reads YFSETQ. The CDR3 sequence is 15 residues long. After removal of 5 bases from V and 1 base from J, the junction contained 5 bases not matched to a gene. Here the CDR3 reads CASRDRTGNTGELFF. The CDR3, as DNA: TGCGCCAGCAGAGATAGGACAGGGAACACCGGGGAGCTGTTTTTT.

This rearrangement joins TRBV2 to TRBJ2-3, with TRBD2 matching over 11 bases. This CDR3 is built from 17 residues. Germline lookup yields CDR1 SNHLY and CDR2 FYNNEI. V shed 9 bases, J shed 0 bases, and the junction held 11 bases outside the gene matches. CDR3 bases: TGTGCCAGTTTGGATAGCGGGGGGGCCCTTAGCACAGATACGCAGTATTTT. It is translated as CASLDSGGALSTDTQYF.

The chain carries TRBV27 and TRBJ2-1; 9 nucleotides match TRBD2. V trimming: 6 bases; J trimming: 5 bases; junction bases outside the gene matches: 11. Germline V gene data show CDR1 as MNHEY and CDR2 as SMNVEV (reference sequence). This CDR3 contains 16 residues. The CDR3: CASSMLRGRANNEQFF. DNA of the CDR3: TGTGCCAGCAGCATGCTCCGCGGGAGGGCAAACAATGAGCAGTTCTTC.

The rearrangement links TRBV27 to TRBJ2-3; perhaps TRBD2 as D (5 bases). The CDR3 totals 16 residues. CDR1 is MNHEY, CDR2 SMNVEV, per germline (reference sequence). The V gene lost 1 base and the J gene lost 1 base, with 12 bases spanning the gap. The CDR3 sequence is CASSLLHLGGTDTQYF. The CDR3 DNA reads TGTGCCAGCAGTTTATTACACCTCGGGGGCACAGATACGCAGTATTTT.

V and J are TRBV5-8 and TRBJ1-5; TRBD1 might be the D (6 bases). This CDR3 spans 15 amino acids. Looked up from germline, CDR1 is SGHTS and CDR2 is YDEGEE. V lost 2 bases, J lost 4 bases, and 13 bases lay in between. The CDR3 protein is CASSFNRVLNQPQHF. Here the CDR3 DNA reads TGTGCCAGCAGCTTTAACAGGGTCCTAAATCAGCCCCAGCATTTT.

This chain connects TRBV7-9 to TRBJ2-5; maybe TRBD2 (6 bases). The CDR3 totals 16 residues. Trimming removed 8 bases at V and 2 bases at J, with 21 bases between. The germline gives CDR1 SEHNR, CDR2 FQNEAQ (reference sequence). This CDR3 reads CASSDPPPGGQETQYF. CDR3 DNA: TGTGCCAGCTCCGATCCTCCACCCGGAGGGCAAGAGACCCAGTACTTC.

The CDR3 DNA reads as TGTGCCAGCTCTCCGCAGGGGAGTTCACCCCTCCACTTT. The encoded protein is CASSPQGSSPLHF. The chain employs TRBV2 and TRBJ1-6; D is possibly TRBD1 (6 bases). Germline V CDR1 and CDR2: SNHLY, FYNNEI. Trimming shortened V by 8 bases and J by 9 bases, and 14 bases separated the two germline ends. This CDR3 region has 13 residues.